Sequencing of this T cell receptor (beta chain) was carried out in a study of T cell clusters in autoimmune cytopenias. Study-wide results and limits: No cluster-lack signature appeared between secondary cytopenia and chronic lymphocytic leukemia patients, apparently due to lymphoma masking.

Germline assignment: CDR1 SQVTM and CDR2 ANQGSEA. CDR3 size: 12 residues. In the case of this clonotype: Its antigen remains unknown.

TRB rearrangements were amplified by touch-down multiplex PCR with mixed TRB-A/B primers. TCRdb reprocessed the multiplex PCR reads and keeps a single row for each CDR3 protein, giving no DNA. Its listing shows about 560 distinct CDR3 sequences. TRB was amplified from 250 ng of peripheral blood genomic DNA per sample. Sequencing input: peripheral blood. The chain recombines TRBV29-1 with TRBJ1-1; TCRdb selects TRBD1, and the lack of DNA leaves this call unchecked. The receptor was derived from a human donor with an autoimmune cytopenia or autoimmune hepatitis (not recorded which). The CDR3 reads CSVLGQGPEAFF.